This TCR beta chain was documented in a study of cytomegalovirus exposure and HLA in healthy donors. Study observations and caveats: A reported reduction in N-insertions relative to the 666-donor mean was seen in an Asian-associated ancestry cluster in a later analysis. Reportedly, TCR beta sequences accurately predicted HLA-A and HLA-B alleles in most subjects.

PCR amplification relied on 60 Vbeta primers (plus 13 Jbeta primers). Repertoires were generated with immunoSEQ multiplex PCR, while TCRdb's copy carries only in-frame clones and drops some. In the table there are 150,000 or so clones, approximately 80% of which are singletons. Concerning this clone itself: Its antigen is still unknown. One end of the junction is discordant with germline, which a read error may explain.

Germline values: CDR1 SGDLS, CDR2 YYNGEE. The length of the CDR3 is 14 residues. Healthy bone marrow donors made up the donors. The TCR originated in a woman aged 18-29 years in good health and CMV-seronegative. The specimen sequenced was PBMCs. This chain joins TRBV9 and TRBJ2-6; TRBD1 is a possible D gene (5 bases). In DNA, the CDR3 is TGTGCCAGCAGCTTGAGCTCTGGGGCCGACGTCCTGACTTTC. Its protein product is CASSLSSGADVLTF.